This is a list of T cell receptor beta chains from one sample in a study of T cell changes during pregnancy in multiple sclerosis. Profiled with immunoSEQ multiplex PCR; TCRdb holds only in-frame clones, not every one. The top ten clones hold 3.6% of a sample with some 60,000 clones, around 93% of them seen once. The sequencing here drew on peripheral blood, taken after pregnancy. These receptors came from a female donor in good health, enrolled as a control in a pregnancy study. Both conserved end residues are trimmed from each CDR3. Each record gives: J gene, CDR3 length, V gene, CDR3 protein.

TRBJ1-2 | 12 | TRBV15 | ATSTGDQIYGYT
TRBJ1-6 | 13 | TRBV10-3 | AISDTGQPNSPLH
TRBJ1-4 | 12 | TRBV23-1 | ASSQGTGDEKLF
TRBJ1-1 | 14 | TRBV7-6 | ASSFLTGTVNTEAF
TRBJ1-2 | 12 | TRBV4-3 | ASSFGSGGDGYT
TRBJ2-2 | 14 | TRBV28 | ASIVGGEGNTGELF
TRBJ2-3 | 15 | TRBV30 | AWSWRGALRREDTQY
TRBJ2-6 | 14 | TRBV7-9 | ASSLARDDGANVLT
TRBJ1-1 | 10 | TRBV30 | AWKRVNTEAF
TRBJ1-6 | 13 | TRBV6-1 | ASNPRDRENSPLH
TRBJ2-3 | 11 | TRBV7-8 | ASSLGGADTQY
TRBJ1-1 | 13 | TRBV18 | ASSQGKGKHTEAF
TRBJ1-1 | 13 | TRBV9 | ASSVAGQGLAEAF
TRBJ1-2 | 10 | TRBV6-5 | ASRGTGHKGT
TRBJ1-2 | 12 | TRBV6-1 | ASSEGQGAQGYT
TRBJ2-1 | 15 | TRBV7-6 | ASSAMYEGGPRNEQF
TRBJ1-4 | 13 | TRBV27 | ASSLYAGTDEKLF
TRBJ2-2 | 14 | TRBV11-3 | ASSSPRGSNTGELF
TRBJ2-1 | 14 | TRBV11-3 | ASSLVGGLGSNEQF
TRBJ2-7 | 10 | TRBV4-3 | ASSQAGYEQY
TRBJ2-1 | 14 | TRBV5-5 | ASSLVPSATYNEQF
NA | 13 | TRBV2 | ASMRTALSSYEQY